The 8 T cell receptor beta chains below were found in one sample sequenced in a study of spatial heterogeneity in lung cancer (dated by TCRdb to the late 2010s). Beyond this particular receptor, the publication reports: The tumor nonsynonymous mutation count correlated with the number of expanded intratumoral alpha and beta TCRs.

The method behind the library was 5' RACE. The sample was run on a NextSeq 500. The public reads were run again by TCRdb, first through fastp at Q25 and then through MiXCR, and only productive beta chains were kept. Each entry is one CDR3 protein sequence, shown with its most common DNA and genes. This sample comprises 4,500 to 5,000 distinct CDR3 sequences, almost 8.5% of them detected only once. About 15% of the sample goes to the ten largest clones. Their cognate antigens are unknown. The time point label, as the study defines it: sample taken at primary tumor resection. The sequencing here drew on lung tumor tissue, taken at surgery. These receptors were collected from a female donor with early-stage non-small cell lung cancer.

By sample share, this clonotype is medium-sized. This chain connects TRBV11-2 to TRBJ2-7, with TRBD1 identical over 10 bases. Germline trimming cut 3 bases from V and 7 bases from J; bases unmatched to any gene: 9. Per the germline V gene, CDR1 is SGHAT and CDR2 is FQNNGV. The CDR3 contains 15 residues. The CDR3 is CASSLFDRGLSEQYF. The CDR3 DNA reads TGTGCCAGCAGCTTGTTTGACAGGGGGCTGTCAGAGCAGTACTTC.

In its sample, this clonotype is medium-sized (0.01 to 0.1%). The chain links TRBV5-1 to TRBJ1-6; the D is unclear. CDR1 SGHRS and CDR2 YFSETQ come from the germline V gene. This CDR3 contains 12 residues. Trimming left V 9 bases short and J 10 bases short, with 14 bases between. The CDR3 here is CANSMARSPLHF. In DNA form, the CDR3 reads TGCGCCAACTCGATGGCCAGATCACCCCTCCACTTT.

In this sample, this clonotype turned up many times. The chain has TRBV4-3 and TRBJ1-2; no clear D gene. Trimming left V 1 base short and J 2 bases short, with 5 bases between. Germline CDR1 is LGHNA and CDR2 is YSLEER. The CDR3 consists of 13 residues. The CDR3 loop reads CASSQGANYGYTF. The CDR3 DNA is TGCGCCAGCAGCCAAGGTGCCAACTATGGCTACACCTTC.

The rearrangement links TRBV29-1 to TRBJ2-2; unclear D gene. The CDR3 is made up of 12 amino acids. CDR1 SQVTM and CDR2 ANQGSEA come from the germline V gene. V was shortened by 3 bases and J by 5 bases, with 7 bases between the two germline ends. As DNA, the CDR3 is TGCAGCGTTGAGGCCCAGACCGGGGAGCTGTTTTTT. This encodes CSVEAQTGELFF.

Sample share makes this clonotype medium-sized. The J gene is TRBJ2-6, the V gene TRBV6-1; TRBD1 matches at 9 bases. CDR1 and CDR2 from the germline V gene are MNHNS and SASEGT. With 10 bases clipped from V and 1 base from J, the junction kept 11 bases outside the gene matches. The CDR3 runs to 17 residues. The CDR3 DNA reads TGTGCCACCCTTATGCGACAGGGGGGTTCTGGGGCCAACGTCCTGACTTTC. It yields the protein CATLMRQGGSGANVLTF.

This clonotype has more than one count but fewer than ten. This chain joins TRBV7-9 and TRBJ1-5, with TRBD1 as a possible D gene (6 bases). This CDR3 is built from 13 residues. Trimming took off 3 bases at V and 6 bases at J, with 9 bases between the two ends. CDR1 is SEHNR, CDR2 FQNEAQ, per germline (reference sequence). CDR3 coding DNA: TGTGCCAGCAGCTTGGAGGGGGGTCAGCCCCAGCATTTT. Amino acids: CASSLEGGQPQHF.

The chain uses TRBV7-9 and TRBJ2-1; 9 positions agree with TRBD2. This CDR3 comprises 17 residues. The junction had 6 bases not matched to a gene; V was cut back by 0 bases and J by 3 bases. Per germline, CDR1 SEHNR and CDR2 FQNEAQ (reference sequence). CDR3: CASSLASLAGIYNEQFF. The DNA for the CDR3 is TGTGCCAGCAGCTTAGCGAGTCTAGCGGGGATCTACAATGAGCAGTTCTTC.

In its sample, this clonotype ranks as medium-sized. This chain uses TRBV5-1 with TRBJ1-2; 8 positions agree with TRBD1. V was clipped by 0 bases and J by 8 bases; unmatched bases: 6. CDR1 is SGHRS and CDR2 is YFSETQ in the germline V gene. The CDR3 is 14 amino acids. CDR3 sequence: CASSLAPGGQGYTF. The CDR3 DNA reads TGCGCCAGCAGCTTGGCCCCAGGGGGCCAGGGCTACACCTTC.